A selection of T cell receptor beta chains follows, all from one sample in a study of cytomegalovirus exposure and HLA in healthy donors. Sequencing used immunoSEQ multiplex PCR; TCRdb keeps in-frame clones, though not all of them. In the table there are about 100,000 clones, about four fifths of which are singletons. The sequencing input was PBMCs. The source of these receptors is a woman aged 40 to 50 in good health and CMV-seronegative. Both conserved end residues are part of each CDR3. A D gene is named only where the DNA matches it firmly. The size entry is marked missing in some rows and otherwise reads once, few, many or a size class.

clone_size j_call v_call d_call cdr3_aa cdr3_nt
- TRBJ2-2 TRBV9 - CASSVNRVETGELFF TGTGCCAGCAGCGTAAACAGGGTGGAAACCGGGGAGCTGTTTTTT
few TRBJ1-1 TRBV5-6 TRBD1 CASSLEGQFEAFF TGTGCCAGCAGCTTGGAGGGACAGTTTGAAGCTTTCTTT
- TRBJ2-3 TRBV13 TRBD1 CASSPGTGLVTDTQYF TGTGCCAGCAGCCCTGGGACAGGGTTAGTGACAGATACGCAGTATTTT
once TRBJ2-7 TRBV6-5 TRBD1 CASSLLGTGGYEQYF TGTGCCAGCAGTTTGCTCGGGACAGGGGGCTACGAGCAGTACTTC
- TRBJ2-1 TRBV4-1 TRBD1 CASSQAGQGANEQFF TGCGCCAGCAGCCAAGCAGGACAGGGGGCCAATGAGCAGTTCTTC
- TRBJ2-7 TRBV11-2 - CATSGAYEQYF TGTGCCACCTCCGGAGCATACGAGCAGTACTTC
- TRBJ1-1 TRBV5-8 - CASSWGLGKRLNTEAFF TGTGCCAGCAGCTGGGGCCTGGGAAAAAGACTCAACACTGAAGCTTTCTTT
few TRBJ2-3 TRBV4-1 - CASSQRRGLGTQYF TGCGCCAGCAGCCAACGGCGGGGACTGGGTACGCAGTATTTT
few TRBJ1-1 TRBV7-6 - CASSQRQDAEAFF TGTGCCAGCAGCCAACGACAAGACGCTGAAGCTTTCTTT
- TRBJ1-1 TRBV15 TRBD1 CATSPSLMRGRGSEAFF TGTGCCACCAGCCCCTCCCTTATGAGGGGGCGCGGATCTGAAGCTTTCTTT
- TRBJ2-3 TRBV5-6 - CASSSLERLSTDTQYF TGTGCCAGCAGCTCCCTCGAGCGGCTTAGCACAGATACGCAGTATTTT
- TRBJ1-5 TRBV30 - CAWNRESNQPQHF TGTGCCTGGAATCGGGAAAGCAATCAGCCCCAGCATTTT
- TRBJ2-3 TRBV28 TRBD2 CASGSGGSTDTQYF TGTGCCAGCGGGAGCGGGGGGAGCACAGATACGCAGTATTTT
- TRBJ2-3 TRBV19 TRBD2 CASVNSGGPDTDTQYF TGTGCCAGTGTCAATAGCGGGGGCCCAGATACAGATACGCAGTATTTT
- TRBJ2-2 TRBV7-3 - CASNSPGGPNTGELFF TGTGCCAGCAACTCCCCCGGGGGGCCGAACACCGGGGAGCTGTTTTTT
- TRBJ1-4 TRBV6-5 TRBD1 CASSRDRGREKLFF TGTGCCAGCAGCCGGGACAGGGGGCGTGAAAAACTGTTTTTT
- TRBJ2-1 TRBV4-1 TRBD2 CASSQTSGYNEQFF TGCGCCAGCAGCCAAACTAGCGGTTACAATGAGCAGTTCTTC
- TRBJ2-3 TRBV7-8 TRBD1 CASSYRDRGLGTQYF TGTGCCAGCAGCTACCGGGACAGGGGGCTCGGTACGCAGTATTTT
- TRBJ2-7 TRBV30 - CAWTEKGTYEQYF TGTGCCTGGACCGAGAAGGGGACCTACGAGCAGTACTTC
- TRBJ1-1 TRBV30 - CAWVSGFTEAFF TGTGCCTGGGTCTCGGGGTTCACTGAAGCTTTCTTT
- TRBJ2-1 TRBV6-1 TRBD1 CASRAGTGFYNEQFF TGTGCCAGCAGGGCCGGGACAGGGTTTTACAATGAGCAGTTCTTC
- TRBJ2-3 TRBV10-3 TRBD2 CAISRGADTQYF TGTGCCATCAGTCGGGGGGCAGATACGCAGTATTTT
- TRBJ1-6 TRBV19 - CASSIPRRGSGSPLHF TGTGCCAGTAGTATCCCGCGCAGGGGAAGCGGTTCACCCCTCCACTTT
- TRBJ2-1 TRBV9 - CASSDRVRASYNEQFF TGTGCCAGCAGCGATAGGGTCAGGGCGTCCTACAATGAGCAGTTCTTC
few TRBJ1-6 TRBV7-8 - CASSLGFRSSYNSPLHF TGTGCCAGCAGCTTAGGGTTTAGAAGCTCCTATAATTCACCCCTCCACTTT
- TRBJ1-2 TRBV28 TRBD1 CASTGTGRYGYTF TGTGCCAGCACAGGGACAGGGAGATATGGCTACACCTTC
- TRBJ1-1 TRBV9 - CASSVVRDAVTEAFF TGTGCCAGCAGCGTAGTGCGGGATGCGGTCACTGAAGCTTTCTTT
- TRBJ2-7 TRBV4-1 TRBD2 CASSHPASGTTYEQYF TGCGCCAGCAGCCACCCGGCTAGCGGGACCACCTACGAGCAGTACTTC
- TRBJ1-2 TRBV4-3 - CASSQDGGFNYGYTF TGCGCCAGCAGCCAAGATGGAGGGTTTAACTATGGCTACACCTTC
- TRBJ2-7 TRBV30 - CAWRLQTHYEQYF TGTGCCTGGAGGCTACAGACCCACTACGAGCAGTACTTC
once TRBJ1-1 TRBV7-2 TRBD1 CASRVQGLTEAFF TGTGCCAGCAGAGTACAGGGGTTAACTGAAGCTTTCTTT
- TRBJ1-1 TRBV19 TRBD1 CASCGDRRNTEAFF TGTGCCAGTTGTGGGGACAGGAGGAACACTGAAGCTTTCTTT
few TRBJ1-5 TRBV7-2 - CASSSNGPNQPQHF TGTGCCAGCAGCTCTAATGGGCCCAATCAGCCCCAGCATTTT
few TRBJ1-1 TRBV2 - CASSERVMNTEAFF TGTGCCAGCAGTGAACGGGTTATGAACACTGAAGCTTTCTTT
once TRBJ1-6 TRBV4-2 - CASSQTGSPLHF TGTGCCAGCAGCCAAACCGGGTCACCCCTCCACTTT
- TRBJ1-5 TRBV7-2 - CASSLDQSGRQPQHF TGTGCCAGCAGCTTAGACCAGTCGGGGAGGCAGCCCCAGCATTTT
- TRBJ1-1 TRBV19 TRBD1 CASRSGQGHTEAFF TGTGCCAGTAGATCGGGACAGGGGCACACTGAAGCTTTCTTT
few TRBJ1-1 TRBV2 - CASNIGTEAFF TGTGCCAGCAATATCGGGACTGAAGCTTTCTTT
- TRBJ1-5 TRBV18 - CASSPGGRRINQPQHF TGTGCCAGCTCACCCGGGGGGCGGCGAATCAATCAGCCCCAGCATTTT
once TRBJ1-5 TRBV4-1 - CASSQVTTGRGINQPQHF TGCGCCAGCAGCCAAGTGACGACAGGAAGGGGGATAAATCAGCCCCAGCATTTT
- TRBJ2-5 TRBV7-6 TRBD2 CASSLEGASGGTQYF TGTGCCAGCAGCTTAGAGGGGGCTAGCGGGGGTACCCAGTACTTC
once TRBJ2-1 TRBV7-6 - CASSFSPSYNEQFF TGTGCCAGCAGCTTCAGTCCCTCCTACAATGAGCAGTTCTTC
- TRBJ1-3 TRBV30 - CACSPHSGSGNTIYF TGTGCCTGCTCCCCCCACAGCGGCTCGGGAAACACCATATATTTT
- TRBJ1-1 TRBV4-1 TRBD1 CASSQRGGRLNTEAFF TGCGCCAGCAGCCAAAGAGGGGGCAGATTGAACACTGAAGCTTTCTTT
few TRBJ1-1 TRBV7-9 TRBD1 CASSTQGAEDTEAFF TGTGCCAGCAGCACGCAGGGGGCAGAGGACACTGAAGCTTTCTTT
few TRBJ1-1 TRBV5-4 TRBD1 CASSLVGQGGTEAFF TGTGCCAGCAGCTTGGTTGGACAGGGAGGCACTGAAGCTTTCTTT
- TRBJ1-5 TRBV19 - CASSTLGGFSNQPQHF TGTGCCAGTAGTACATTAGGGGGATTTAGCAATCAGCCCCAGCATTTT
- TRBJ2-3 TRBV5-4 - CASSLEAGSSDTQYF TGTGCCAGCAGCTTGGAGGCGGGGTCGTCAGATACGCAGTATTTT
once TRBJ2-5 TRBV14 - CASSQRVVRETQYF TGTGCCAGCAGCCAACGGGTGGTTCGGGAGACCCAGTACTTC
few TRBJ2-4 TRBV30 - CAWSPDSLKNIQYF TGTGCCTGGAGCCCGGACAGCCTCAAAAACATTCAGTACTTC
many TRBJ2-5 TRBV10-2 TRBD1 CASSETGQGGETQYF TGCGCCAGCAGTGAGACGGGACAGGGCGGGGAGACCCAGTACTTC
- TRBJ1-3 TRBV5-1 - CASSLGRLGNTIYF TGCGCCAGCAGCTTGGGCCGACTCGGAAACACCATATATTTT
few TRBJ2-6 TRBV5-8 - CASSLGSLTGANVLTF TGTGCCAGCAGCTTAGGGAGTCTTACTGGGGCCAACGTCCTGACTTTC
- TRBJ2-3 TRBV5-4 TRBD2 CASSLGASGGTDTQYF TGTGCCAGCAGCTTGGGGGCTAGCGGGGGAACAGATACGCAGTATTTT
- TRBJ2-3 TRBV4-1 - CASSQEGGRSTDTQYF TGCGCTAGCAGCCAAGAAGGCGGGCGTAGCACAGATACGCAGTATTTT